What follows are 10 T cell receptor beta chains derived from one specimen sequenced in a study of T cells after somatic rescue of genetic block. Using immunoSEQ multiplex PCR, the repertoire was profiled, and TCRdb retains in-frame clones only, with some absent. The sample includes more than 12,000 clones, approximately 70% seen only once; the top ten take more than 13%. The material sequenced was peripheral blood mononuclear cells (PBMCs). These receptors all stem from a boy under 18.

A single count supports this clone. The CDR3 is CAISEIPGPNSPLHF. CDR3 coding DNA: TGTGCCATCAGTGAAATCCCAGGGCCCAATTCACCCCTCCACTTT. The chain uses TRBV10-3 and TRBJ1-6; the D gene is possibly TRBD1 (5 bases). V was clipped by 3 bases and J by 7 bases, with 13 bases between them. The germline CDR1 and CDR2 sequences are ENHRY and SYGVKD. CDR3 length: 15 residues.

V usage is TRBV9 and J usage is TRBJ2-3; possible D gene TRBD2, 8 bases. Trimming stripped 2 bases from V and 8 bases from J, with 30 bases between. Germline CDR1 SGDLS, CDR2 YYNGEE. This CDR3 comprises 19 residues. The CDR3 region has the DNA TGTGCCAGCAGCGTTGACAATCGACAGGGCAACAGCGGGAGTGGTACGCAGTATTTT. Translating it yields CASSVDNRQGNSGSGTQYF. The full variable domain, rest sourced from reference TRBV9 and TRBJ2-3, is DSGVTQTPKHLITATGQRVTLRCSPRSGDLSVYWYQQSLDQGLQFLIQYYNGEERAKGNILERFSAQQFPDLHSELNLSSLELGDSALYFCASSVDNRQGNSGSGTQYFGPGTRLTVL.

About this clone itself: Just one base apart from a much larger clone, this may be a read error. The chain joins TRBV6-6 to TRBJ2-4, with D perhaps TRBD1 or TRBD2 (5 bases each). Looked up from germline, CDR1 is MNHNY and CDR2 is SVGAGI (reference sequence). This CDR3 region has 16 residues. The ends were cut back, 3 bases at V and 2 bases at J, with 14 bases in the middle. Written as DNA, the CDR3 is TGTGCCAGCAGTTATCCCGGGGCTATATCCAAAAACATTCAGTACTTC. This sequence encodes CASSYPGAISKNIQYF.

The chain employs TRBV28 and TRBJ1-1, with D unresolved. Germline V gene sequence: CDR1 MDHEN, CDR2 SYDVKM. Trimming took off 3 bases at V and 0 bases at J, with 11 bases between the two ends. This CDR3 is built from 15 residues. The CDR3 bases are TGTGCCAGCAGTTTTGGACGGCTACTGAACACTGAAGCTTTCTTT. It yields the protein CASSFGRLLNTEAFF.

The chain employs TRBV11-2 and TRBJ2-7, with D perhaps TRBD1 (5 bases). Germline lookup yields CDR1 SGHAT and CDR2 FQNNGV. V lost 1 base and J lost 1, with 17 bases in between. The CDR3 totals 17 residues. CDR3 residues: CASSLAGQTSLSYEQYF. Here the CDR3 DNA reads TGTGCCAGCAGCTTAGCCGGACAAACCTCCCTATCCTACGAGCAGTACTTC. Based on the CDR3 plus reference TRBV11-2 and TRBJ2-7, the full variable domain is EAGVAQSPRYKIIEKRQSVAFWCNPISGHATLYWYQQILGQGPKLLIQFQNNGVVDDSQLPKDRFSAERLKGVDSTLKIQPAKLEDSAVYLCASSLAGQTSLSYEQYFGPGTRLTVT.

The V and J genes are TRBV5-6 and TRBJ2-6, with D unclear. Germline V gives CDR1 SGHDT, CDR2 YYEEEE. The CDR3 is 17 residues long. Trimming took 1 base from V and 0 from J, leaving 11 bases between them. CDR3: CASSLKAGVSGANVLTF. CDR3 nucleotides: TGTGCCAGCAGCTTGAAGGCAGGCGTCTCTGGGGCCAACGTCCTGACTTTC.

The CDR3 DNA sequence: TGTGCCAGCAGTTACTCGCGGGGGATGAACACTGAAGCTTTCTTT. It yields the protein CASSYSRGMNTEAFF. V usage is TRBV6-5 and J usage is TRBJ1-1; a weak D match, TRBD1 (5 bases). The germline V and J ends were trimmed by 0 bases and 0 bases, with 8 bases remaining between them. From germline, CDR1 is MNHEY and CDR2 SVGAGI. The CDR3 runs 15 residues.

The gene calls are TRBV18 and TRBJ2-7; 14 bases match TRBD2. The CDR3 is 17 amino acids. V trimming: 2 bases; J trimming: 2 bases; junction bases outside the gene matches: 5. Germline CDR1 is KGHSH and CDR2 is LQKENI. The CDR3 DNA reads TGTGCCAGCTCACCAACGGGACTAGCGGGAGCAACCTACGAGCAGTACTTC. Protein: CASSPTGLAGATYEQYF.

The rearrangement joins TRBV10-3 to TRBJ2-1; tentative D call: TRBD1 (5 bases). The V end was cut by 11 bases, the J end by 0 bases, with 11 bases between. From germline, CDR1 is ENHRY and CDR2 SYGVKD. The CDR3 loop spans 13 amino acids. CDR3 in amino acids: CAPGHNSYNEQFF. For the CDR3, the DNA is TGTGCCCCCGGACATAACTCCTACAATGAGCAGTTCTTC.

V gene TRBV6-1 combines with J gene TRBJ1-5; D is ambiguous. Germline V gives CDR1 MNHNS, CDR2 SASEGT. The CDR3 covers 15 residues. Trimming cost V 6 bases and J 0 bases, with 12 bases left between them. CDR3 nucleotide sequence: TGTGCCAGCAGATTTGGTTCTTATAGCAATCAGCCCCAGCATTTT. It encodes CASRFGSYSNQPQHF.